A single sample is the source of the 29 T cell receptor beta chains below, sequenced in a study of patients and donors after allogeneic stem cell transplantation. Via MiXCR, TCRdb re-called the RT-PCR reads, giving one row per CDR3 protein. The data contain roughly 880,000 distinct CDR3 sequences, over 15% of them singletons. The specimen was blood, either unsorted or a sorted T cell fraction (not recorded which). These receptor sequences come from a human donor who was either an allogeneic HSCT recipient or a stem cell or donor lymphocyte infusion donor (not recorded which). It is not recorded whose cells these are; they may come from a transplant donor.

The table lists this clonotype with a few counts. CDR3 DNA sequence: TGTGCCAGCAGTAACGGACGGTACTATGGCTACACCTTC. As protein: CASSNGRYYGYTF. V and J are TRBV6-2 or TRBV6-3 and TRBJ1-2; D is unresolved. The ends were cut back, 5 bases at V and 3 bases at J, with 10 bases in the middle. The CDR3 is made up of 13 amino acids. The germline gives CDR1 MNHEY, CDR2 SVGEGT.

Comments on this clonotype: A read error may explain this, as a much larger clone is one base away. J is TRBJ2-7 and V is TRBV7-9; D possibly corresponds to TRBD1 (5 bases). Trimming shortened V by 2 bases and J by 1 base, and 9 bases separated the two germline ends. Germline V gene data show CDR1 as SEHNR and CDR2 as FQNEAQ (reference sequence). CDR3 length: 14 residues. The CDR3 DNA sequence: TGTGCCAGCAGCTTAATGCGACAGTCCTACGAGCAGTACTTC. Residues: CASSLMRQSYEQYF.

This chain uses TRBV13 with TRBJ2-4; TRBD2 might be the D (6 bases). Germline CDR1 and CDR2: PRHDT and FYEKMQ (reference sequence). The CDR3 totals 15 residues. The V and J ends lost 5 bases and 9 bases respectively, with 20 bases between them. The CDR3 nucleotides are TGTGCCAGCAGCCTCCGGGCCGGGCGGGAAGGCATTCAGTACTTC. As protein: CASSLRAGREGIQYF.

Written as DNA, the CDR3 is TGTGCCAGCAGCCCCGGACTAGCGGGAGGGAGGGGGCCACACAATGAGCAGTTCTTC. Encoded protein: CASSPGLAGGRGPHNEQFF. V and J are TRBV4-2 and TRBJ2-1, with 15 bases matching TRBD2. CDR3 length: 19 residues. V lost 4 bases to trimming and J lost 5 bases; unmatched junction nucleotides: 12. Per the germline V gene, CDR1 is LGHNA and CDR2 is YNFKEQ.

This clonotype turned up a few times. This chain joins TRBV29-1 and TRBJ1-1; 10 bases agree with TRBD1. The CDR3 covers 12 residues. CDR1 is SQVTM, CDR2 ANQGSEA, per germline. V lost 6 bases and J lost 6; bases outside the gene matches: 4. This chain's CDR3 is CSVGDRGSEAFF. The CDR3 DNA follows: TGCAGCGTCGGGGACAGGGGTTCTGAAGCTTTCTTT.

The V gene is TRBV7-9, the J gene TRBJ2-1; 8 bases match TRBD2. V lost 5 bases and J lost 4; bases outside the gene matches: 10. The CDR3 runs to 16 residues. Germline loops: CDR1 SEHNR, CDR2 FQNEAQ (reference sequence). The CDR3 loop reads CASSLLRLASYNEQFF. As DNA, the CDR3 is TGTGCCAGCAGCCTCCTTCGACTAGCGTCATACAATGAGCAGTTCTTC.

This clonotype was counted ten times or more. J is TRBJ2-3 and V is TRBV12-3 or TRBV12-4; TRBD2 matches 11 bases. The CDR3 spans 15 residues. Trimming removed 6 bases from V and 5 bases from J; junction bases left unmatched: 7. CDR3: CASRPTSGILDTQYF. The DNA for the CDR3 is TGTGCCAGCAGGCCGACTAGCGGGATCTTAGATACGCAGTATTTT.

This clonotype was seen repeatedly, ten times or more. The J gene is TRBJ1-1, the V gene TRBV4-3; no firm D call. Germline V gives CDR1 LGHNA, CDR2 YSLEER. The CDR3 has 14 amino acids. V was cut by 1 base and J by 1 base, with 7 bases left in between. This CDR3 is CASSQAGGNTEAFF. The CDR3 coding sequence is TGCGCCAGCAGCCAAGCGGGCGGGAACACTGAAGCTTTCTTT.

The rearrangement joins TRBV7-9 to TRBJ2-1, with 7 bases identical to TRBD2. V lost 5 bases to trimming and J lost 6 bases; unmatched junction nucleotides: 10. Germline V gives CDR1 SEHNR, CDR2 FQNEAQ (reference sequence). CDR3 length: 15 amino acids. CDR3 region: CASSPWTREINEQFF. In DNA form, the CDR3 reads TGTGCCAGCAGCCCCTGGACTAGGGAGATCAATGAGCAGTTCTTC.

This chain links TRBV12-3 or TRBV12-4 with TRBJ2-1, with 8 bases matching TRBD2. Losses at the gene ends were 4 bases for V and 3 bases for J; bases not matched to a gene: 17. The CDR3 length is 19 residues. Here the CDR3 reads CASSSLSSPAGAFYNEQFF. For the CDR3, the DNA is TGTGCCAGCAGTTCCCTCTCATCCCCAGCGGGGGCATTCTACAATGAGCAGTTCTTC.

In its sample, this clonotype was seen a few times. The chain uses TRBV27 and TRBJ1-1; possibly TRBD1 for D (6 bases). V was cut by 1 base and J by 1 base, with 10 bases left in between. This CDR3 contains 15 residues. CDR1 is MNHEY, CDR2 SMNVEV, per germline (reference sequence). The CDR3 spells CASSLLGGTNTEAFF. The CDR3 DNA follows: TGTGCCAGCAGTTTATTAGGGGGGACGAACACTGAAGCTTTCTTT.

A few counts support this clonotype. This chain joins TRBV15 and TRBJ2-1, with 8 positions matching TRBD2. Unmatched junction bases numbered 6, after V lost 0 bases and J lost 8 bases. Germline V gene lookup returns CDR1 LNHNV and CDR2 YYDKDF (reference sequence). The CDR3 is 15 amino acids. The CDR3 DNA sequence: TGTGCCACCAGCAGAGAAGCCGGGGGGGCGGATGAGCAGTTCTTC. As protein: CATSREAGGADEQFF.

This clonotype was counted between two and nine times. CDR3 in DNA: TGTGCCACGGATCAGGGGATAGGTGGCTACACCTTC. Translating gives CATDQGIGGYTF. The chain is built from TRBV6-2 or TRBV6-3 and TRBJ1-2; D may be TRBD1 (6 bases). Germline-derived CDR1 and CDR2 are MNHEY and SVGEGT. V was clipped by 10 bases and J by 7 bases, with 16 bases between them. The CDR3 sequence is 12 residues long.

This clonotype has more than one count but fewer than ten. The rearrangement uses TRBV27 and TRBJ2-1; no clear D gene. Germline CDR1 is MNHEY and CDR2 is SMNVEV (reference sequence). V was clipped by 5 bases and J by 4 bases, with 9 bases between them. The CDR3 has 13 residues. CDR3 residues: CASSQSVYNEQFF. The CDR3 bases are TGTGCCAGCAGTCAATCAGTTTACAATGAGCAGTTCTTC.

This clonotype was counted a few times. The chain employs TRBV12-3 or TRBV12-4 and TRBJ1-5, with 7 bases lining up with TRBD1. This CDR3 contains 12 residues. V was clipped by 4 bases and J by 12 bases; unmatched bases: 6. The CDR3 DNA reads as TGTGCCAGCAGTTCCCCCGGGACAGTCCAGCATTTT. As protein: CASSSPGTVQHF.

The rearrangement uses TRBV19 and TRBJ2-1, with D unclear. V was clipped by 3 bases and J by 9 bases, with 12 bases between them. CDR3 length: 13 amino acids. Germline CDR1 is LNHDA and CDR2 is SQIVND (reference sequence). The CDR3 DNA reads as TGTGCCAGTAGTATTTCTAGTTTGGGTGAGCAGTTCTTC. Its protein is CASSISSLGEQFF. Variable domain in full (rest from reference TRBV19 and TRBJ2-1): DGGITQSPKYLFRKEGQNVTLSCEQNLNHDAMYWYRQDPGQGLRLIYYSQIVNDFQKGDIAEGYSVSREKKESFPLTVTSAQKNPTAFYLCASSISSLGEQFFGPGTRLTVL.

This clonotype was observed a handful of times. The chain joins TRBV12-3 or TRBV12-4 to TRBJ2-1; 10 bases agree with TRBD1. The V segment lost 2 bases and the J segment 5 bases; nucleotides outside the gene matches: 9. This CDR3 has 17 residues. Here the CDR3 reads CASSLPPGQGTHNEQFF. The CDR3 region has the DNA TGTGCCAGCAGTTTACCCCCGGGACAGGGGACCCACAATGAGCAGTTCTTC.

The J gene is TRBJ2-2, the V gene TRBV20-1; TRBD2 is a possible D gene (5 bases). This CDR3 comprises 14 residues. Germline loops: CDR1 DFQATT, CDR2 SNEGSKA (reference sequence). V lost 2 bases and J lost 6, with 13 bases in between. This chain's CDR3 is CSARRTQGPGELFF. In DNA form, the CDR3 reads TGCAGTGCTAGAAGGACTCAAGGGCCCGGGGAGCTGTTTTTT.

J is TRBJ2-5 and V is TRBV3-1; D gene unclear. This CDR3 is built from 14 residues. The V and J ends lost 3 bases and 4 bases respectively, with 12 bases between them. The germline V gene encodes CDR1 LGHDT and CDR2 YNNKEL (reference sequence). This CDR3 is CASSQARTGETQYF. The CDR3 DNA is TGTGCCAGCAGCCAGGCGAGGACGGGAGAGACCCAGTACTTC.

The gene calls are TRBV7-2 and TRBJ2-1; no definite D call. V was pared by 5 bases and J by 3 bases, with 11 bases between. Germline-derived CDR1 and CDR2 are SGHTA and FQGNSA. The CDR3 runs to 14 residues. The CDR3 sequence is CASSAGVDYNEQFF. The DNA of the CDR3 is TGTGCCAGCAGCGCAGGCGTAGACTACAATGAGCAGTTCTTC.

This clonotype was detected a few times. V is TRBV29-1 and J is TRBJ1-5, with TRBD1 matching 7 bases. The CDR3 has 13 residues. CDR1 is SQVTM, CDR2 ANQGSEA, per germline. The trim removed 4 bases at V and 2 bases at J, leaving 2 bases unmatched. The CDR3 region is CSVGQGGNQPQHF. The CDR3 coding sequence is TGCAGCGTTGGACAGGGTGGCAATCAGCCCCAGCATTTT.

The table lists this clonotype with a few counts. In nucleotides, the CDR3 is TGCGCCAGCAGCCTTATAACTGGGGCCAACGTCCTGACTTTC. It encodes CASSLITGANVLTF. The rearrangement links TRBV5-1 to TRBJ2-6; D not resolved. The CDR3 has 14 amino acids. V was trimmed by 4 bases and J by 2 bases, leaving 7 bases between them. Germline CDR1 SGHRS, CDR2 YFSETQ. Variable domain in full (rest from reference TRBV5-1 and TRBJ2-6): KAGVTQTPRYLIKTRGQQVTLSCSPISGHRSVSWYQQTPGQGLQFLFEYFSETQRNKGNFPGRFSGRQFSNSRSEMNVSTLELGDSALYLCASSLITGANVLTFGAGSRLTVL.

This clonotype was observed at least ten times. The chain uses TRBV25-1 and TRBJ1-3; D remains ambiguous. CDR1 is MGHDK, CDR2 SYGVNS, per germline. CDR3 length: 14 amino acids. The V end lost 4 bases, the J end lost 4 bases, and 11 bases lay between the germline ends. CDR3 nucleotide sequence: TGTGCCAGCAGTGCGGGGATCAAGGGAAACACCATATATTTT. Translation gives CASSAGIKGNTIYF.

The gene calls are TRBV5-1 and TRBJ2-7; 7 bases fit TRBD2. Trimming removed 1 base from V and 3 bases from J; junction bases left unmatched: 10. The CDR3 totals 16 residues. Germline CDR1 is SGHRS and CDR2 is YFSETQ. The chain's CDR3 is CASSLPPPGGSYEQYF. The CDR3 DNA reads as TGCGCCAGCAGCTTGCCTCCTCCGGGCGGGAGCTACGAGCAGTACTTC.

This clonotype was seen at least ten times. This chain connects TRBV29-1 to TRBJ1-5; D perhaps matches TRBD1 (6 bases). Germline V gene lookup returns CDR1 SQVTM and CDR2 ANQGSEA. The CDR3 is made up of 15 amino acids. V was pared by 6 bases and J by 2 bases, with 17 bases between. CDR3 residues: CSVATGTRGNQPQHF. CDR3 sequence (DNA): TGCAGCGTAGCGACAGGTACGAGAGGCAATCAGCCCCAGCATTTT.

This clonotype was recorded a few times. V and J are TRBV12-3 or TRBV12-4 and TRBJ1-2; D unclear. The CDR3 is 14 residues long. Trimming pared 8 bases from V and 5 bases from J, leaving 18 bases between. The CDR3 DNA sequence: TGTGCCAGCTACAGTACAGCGCTCTTTTATGGCTACACCTTC. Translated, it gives CASYSTALFYGYTF.

The CDR3 sequence: CASSVNGAYEQYF. CDR3 sequence (DNA): TGTGCCAGCAGCGTAAACGGAGCCTACGAGCAGTACTTC. This chain uses TRBV9 with TRBJ2-7; no clear D gene. CDR3 length: 13 residues. V gave up 1 base and J gave up 2 bases, with 7 bases separating them. Germline CDR1 and CDR2: SGDLS and YYNGEE.

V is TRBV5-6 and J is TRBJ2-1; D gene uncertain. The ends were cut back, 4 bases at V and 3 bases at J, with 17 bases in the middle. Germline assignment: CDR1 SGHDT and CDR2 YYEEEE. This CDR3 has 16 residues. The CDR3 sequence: CASSIPLPIFYNEQFF. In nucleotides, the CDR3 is TGTGCCAGCAGCATACCCTTGCCAATTTTCTACAATGAGCAGTTCTTC.

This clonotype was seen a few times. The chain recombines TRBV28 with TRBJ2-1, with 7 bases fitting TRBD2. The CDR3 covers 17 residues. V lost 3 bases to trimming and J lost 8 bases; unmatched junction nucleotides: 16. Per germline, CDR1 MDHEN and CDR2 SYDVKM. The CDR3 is CASSLPSGASLTDEQFF. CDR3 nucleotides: TGTGCCAGCAGTTTGCCTAGCGGAGCCTCATTAACAGATGAGCAGTTCTTC.